Listed below are T cell receptor beta chains from one sample, sequenced in a study of OX40 agonist ivuxolimab in advanced cancers. Only in-frame clones appear in the TCRdb table, and some are missing; sequencing was by immunoSEQ multiplex PCR. The table lists about 50,000 clones, approximately 89% of them singletons, with roughly 6% in the top ten. The sequences come from CD4+ or CD8+ T cells sorted from blood, collected in a trial of the OX40 agonist ivuxolimab. The receptors were gathered from an adult with an advanced solid tumor such as melanoma, head and neck, liver or kidney cancer. The CDR3 runs from the conserved cysteine through the conserved F or W. The order of the fields is J gene, clone size, D gene, V gene, CDR3 DNA, CDR3 protein. A D gene is named only where the DNA matches it firmly. A clone size is listed for some rows: how often the clone was seen (once, few, many), or a class if it is expanded.

TRBJ1-5,.,.,TRBV5-1,TGCGCCAGCAGCTTGGGAGGCGAGAATCAGCCCCAGCATTTT,CASSLGGENQPQHF
TRBJ1-2,once,TRBD1,TRBV4-1,TGCGCCAGCAGCCAAGGGACAGGGGTTTATTATGGCTACACCTTC,CASSQGTGVYYGYTF
TRBJ2-1,.,TRBD2,TRBV7-8,TGTGCCAGCAGCGTGACTAGCGGAGAATACAATGAGCAGTTCTTC,CASSVTSGEYNEQFF
TRBJ1-2,.,TRBD1,TRBV5-6,TGTGCCAGCAGCTTGACAGGGGGCGCATGGTATGGCTACACCTTC,CASSLTGGAWYGYTF
TRBJ2-3,.,.,TRBV11-2,TGTGCCAGCAGCTTAGTAGGGGGGGGCGTAGATACGCAGTATTTT,CASSLVGGGVDTQYF
TRBJ2-1,.,.,TRBV4-1,TGCGCCAGCAGCCAAGATGGGGATGAGCAGTTCTTC,CASSQDGDEQFF
TRBJ2-3,.,TRBD1,TRBV7-2,TGTGCCAGAGGGGACAGGGTAACAGATACGCAGTATTTT,CARGDRVTDTQYF
TRBJ2-1,few,TRBD2,TRBV7-9,TGTGCCAGCAGCTTAGGAATCAATAGCGGGGGTTTGGGTGAGCAGTTCTTC,CASSLGINSGGLGEQFF
TRBJ1-2,.,TRBD1,TRBV7-9,TGTGCCAGCAATTCCCCGGACAGGGTGTCTGGCTACACCTTC,CASNSPDRVSGYTF
TRBJ2-5,.,.,TRBV7-9,TGTGCCAGCAACCAGGGGAACGGTGAGACCCAGTACTTC,CASNQGNGETQYF
TRBJ2-2,.,.,TRBV7-8,TGTGCCAGCAGACCCAGTTACACCGGGGAGCTGTTTTTT,CASRPSYTGELFF
TRBJ1-1,.,.,TRBV29-1,TGCAGCGTTGAGGGCGGAAACACTGAAGCTTTCTTT,CSVEGGNTEAFF
TRBJ1-5,.,.,TRBV4-1,TGCGCCAGCAGCCAAGGGACCGATCCTTGGCCCCAGCATTTT,CASSQGTDPWPQHF
TRBJ2-5,few,.,TRBV28,TGTGCCAGCAGTTTTTCCCTTGAGACCCAGTACTTC,CASSFSLETQYF
TRBJ2-3,.,TRBD2,TRBV4-1,TGCGCCAGCAGCCAAAGCGGGAGCGTCGCAGATACGCAGTATTTT,CASSQSGSVADTQYF
TRBJ2-1,.,.,TRBV5-1,TGCGCCAGCAGCTTGGCCGGGCCTGAGCAGTTCTTC,CASSLAGPEQFF
TRBJ2-1,.,.,TRBV7-3,TGTGCCAGCAGCTTAACCCTAGCGCAGAACTACAATGAGCAGTTCTTC,CASSLTLAQNYNEQFF
TRBJ2-1,.,.,TRBV7-2,TGTGCCAGCAGCACCTACGACAGAGAAAACAATGAGCAGTTCTTC,CASSTYDRENNEQFF
TRBJ2-7,.,TRBD2,TRBV4-1,TGCGCCAGCAGCCAAGGGGGGGGTTACGAGCAGTACTTC,CASSQGGGYEQYF
TRBJ1-5,.,.,TRBV7-4,TGTGCCAGCAGCTTGTTATGGGTCGGTCAGCCCCAGCATTTT,CASSLLWVGQPQHF
TRBJ1-1,.,TRBD1,TRBV6-4,TGTGCCAGCAGAGCCGGGACAGGGACTGAAGCTTTCTTT,CASRAGTGTEAFF
TRBJ1-2,.,TRBD1,TRBV9,TGTGCCAGCAGCCCCCCGGACAGGTTCTACGGCTACACCTTC,CASSPPDRFYGYTF
TRBJ2-1,once,.,TRBV28,TGTGCCAGCAGCACCTCCCACGGGGGAAGGCAATTCTACAATGAGCAGTTCTTC,CASSTSHGGRQFYNEQFF
TRBJ1-4,.,.,TRBV11-2,TGTGCCAGCAGCTTAGTCCAGGGGACGAATGAAAAACTGTTTTTT,CASSLVQGTNEKLFF
TRBJ1-5,.,.,TRBV27,TGTGCCAGCAGCCCCGAGCCCGCCGCGGGCAATCAGCCCCAGCATTTT,CASSPEPAAGNQPQHF
TRBJ2-1,.,.,TRBV7-3,TGTGCCAGCAGCTTAACGCTTGGGGGATACAATGAGCAGTTCTTC,CASSLTLGGYNEQFF
TRBJ2-3,.,.,TRBV5-1,TGCGCCAGCAGCTTCTACGTAGCTGCTTCGGATACGCAGTATTTT,CASSFYVAASDTQYF
TRBJ1-1,.,.,TRBV6-6,TGTGCCAGCAGTTACTCGCCGACAGAAATGAACACTGAAGCTTTCTTT,CASSYSPTEMNTEAFF
TRBJ2-1,.,TRBD1,TRBV5-4,TGTGCCATCCATCAGGGGGAACTTCAGGATGAGCAGTTCTTC,CAIHQGELQDEQFF
TRBJ1-2,.,.,TRBV28,TGTGCCAGCAGTTTAGGGCGGGGGGATGGCTATGGCTACACCTTC,CASSLGRGDGYGYTF
TRBJ2-5,once,.,TRBV6-5,TGTGCCAGCAGTGCAGACCGGGAGTTCGGGGAGACCCAGTACTTC,CASSADREFGETQYF
TRBJ1-1,.,.,TRBV10-3,TGTGCCATCAGCCCAGGGGACACTGAAGCTTTCTTT,CAISPGDTEAFF
TRBJ1-2,.,.,TRBV13,TGTGCCAGCAGCTTAGCTGGGGATGACTATGGCTACACCTTC,CASSLAGDDYGYTF
TRBJ1-5,.,.,TRBV27,TGTGCCAGCCAGGGAACCGATAGCAATCAGCCCCAGCATTTT,CASQGTDSNQPQHF
TRBJ2-1,.,.,TRBV5-1,TGCGCCAGCAGCTTGAGAGGGCTTGAGCAGTTCTTC,CASSLRGLEQFF
TRBJ2-2,.,.,TRBV27,TGTGCCAGCAGTTTAGGGGGGCCGGCCACCGGGGAGCTGTTTTTT,CASSLGGPATGELFF
TRBJ2-2,.,.,TRBV13,TGTGCCAGCAGCAGAGACAGGTTCACCGGGGAGCTGTTTTTT,CASSRDRFTGELFF
TRBJ1-1,.,TRBD1,TRBV27,TGTGCCAGCAGTCATACCGGGACAGCGAACACTGAAGCTTTCTTT,CASSHTGTANTEAFF
TRBJ1-1,.,TRBD1,TRBV4-1,TGCGCCAGCAGCTCCCCGCCGGGACAGGGCGGCGTTGAAGCTTTCTTT,CASSSPPGQGGVEAFF
TRBJ2-7,few,TRBD1,TRBV27,TGTGCCAGCTCACGGACAGGGTCCCTGTTGCAGTACTTC,CASSRTGSLLQYF
TRBJ2-3,.,TRBD1,TRBV27,TGTGCCAGCAGTTTATTTGGGCCACAGGGGAAGACAGATACGCAGTATTTT,CASSLFGPQGKTDTQYF
TRBJ2-7,.,.,TRBV10-3,TGTGCCATCAGAGAACAGGGTTTCAACGAGCAGTACTTC,CAIREQGFNEQYF
TRBJ2-7,.,TRBD2,TRBV28,TGTGCCAGCAGTTCCGGGACTAGCGGGAGACTCGACGAGCAGTACTTT,CASSSGTSGRLDEQYF
TRBJ1-1,.,.,TRBV27,TGTGCCAGCAGTTTATCGAGTCAGGGAAGCACTGAAGCTTTCTTT,CASSLSSQGSTEAFF